These 17 T cell receptor beta chains were all obtained from the same sample, sequenced in a study of T cell responses to AZD1222 COVID-19 vaccine. Using immunoSEQ multiplex PCR, the repertoire was profiled, and TCRdb retains in-frame clones only, with some absent. The sample records about 160,000 clones, around 90% being singletons. This specimen was peripheral blood, taken on day 0 of MenACWY control vaccination. The receptors derive from an adult in good health.

This clone has only one observation. The V and J genes are TRBV7-2 and TRBJ2-3, with a weak D call TRBD2 (6 bases). Germline V CDR1 and CDR2: SGHTA, FQGNSA. The CDR3 is 15 residues long. The ends were cut back, 2 bases at V and 4 bases at J, with 13 bases in the middle. The CDR3 here is CASSLSGGNPDTQYF. The CDR3 DNA sequence: TGTGCCAGCAGCTTAAGTGGAGGGAACCCAGATACGCAGTATTTT.

This chain connects TRBV24-1 to TRBJ2-1; 7 nucleotides match TRBD2. This CDR3 has 19 amino acids. Trimming took 0 bases from V and 4 from J; bases not matched to a gene: 14. Per germline, CDR1 KGHDR and CDR2 SFDVKD. The CDR3 DNA reads TGTGCCACCAGTGATTTGGTCCCTCCACGGGGGGAAACTTACAATGAGCAGTTCTTC. Amino acids: CATSDLVPPRGETYNEQFF.

The chain links TRBV27 to TRBJ1-5; 8 positions agree with TRBD1. The CDR3 consists of 16 residues. CDR1 and CDR2 from the germline V gene are MNHEY and SMNVEV (reference sequence). The V segment lost 6 bases and the J segment 9 bases; nucleotides outside the gene matches: 16. The CDR3 sequence is CASSWTGTGSSGPQHF. The CDR3 DNA reads TGTGCCAGCAGCTGGACCGGGACAGGTAGCTCGGGGCCCCAGCATTTT.

This clone was recorded once. The V gene is TRBV10-1, the J gene TRBJ2-3; TRBD2 agrees at 12 bases. Looked up from germline, CDR1 is WNHNN and CDR2 is SYGVQD (reference sequence). Trimming at V came to 4 bases and at J to 0 bases, leaving 2 bases not matched to a gene. This CDR3 region has 16 residues. The CDR3 spells CASSAGLAGSTDTQYF. CDR3 nucleotide sequence: TGCGCCAGCAGTGCCGGACTAGCGGGAAGCACAGATACGCAGTATTTT.

The chain uses TRBV19 and TRBJ2-7; D unresolved. This CDR3 spans 13 amino acids. The V end was cut by 6 bases, the J end by 4 bases, with 13 bases between. Germline V gives CDR1 LNHDA, CDR2 SQIVND (reference sequence). This CDR3 reads CASRFSGGYEQYF. DNA of the CDR3: TGTGCCAGTAGGTTCTCGGGTGGGTACGAGCAGTACTTC.

The rearrangement joins TRBV6-5 to TRBJ1-4, with TRBD1 identical over 7 bases. Germline V gives CDR1 MNHEY, CDR2 SVGAGI. This CDR3 region has 15 residues. V lost 6 bases to trimming and J lost 7 bases; unmatched junction nucleotides: 11. The CDR3 loop reads CASRQRQGGSEKLFF. CDR3 DNA sequence: TGTGCCAGCAGGCAACGACAGGGTGGCTCTGAAAAACTGTTTTTT.

This clone was seen once. The gene calls are TRBV7-3 and TRBJ2-5; D not resolved. Germline CDR1 reads SGHTA; CDR2 reads FQGTGA. The V end lost 1 base, the J end lost 1 base, and 16 bases lay between the germline ends. CDR3 length: 17 residues. CDR3 sequence (DNA): TGTGCCAGCAGCTTAATGCCTGGCGGAAGTCTCCAAGAGACCCAGTACTTC. Its translation is CASSLMPGGSLQETQYF.

The chain links TRBV6-6 to TRBJ2-1; 9 positions match TRBD2. CDR1 is MNHNY, CDR2 SVGAGI, per germline (reference sequence). The CDR3 extends over 16 amino acids. The ends lost 5 bases at V and 2 bases at J; junction bases unmatched: 7. CDR3 sequence: CASSRAGGPPYNEQFF. DNA of the CDR3: TGTGCCAGCAGTCGAGCGGGAGGTCCCCCCTACAATGAGCAGTTCTTC.

The rearrangement joins TRBV5-1 to TRBJ1-2; 8 bases align to TRBD1. The CDR3 is made up of 14 amino acids. J gave up 1 base and V 3 bases, and 2 bases lay outside the gene matches. Per the germline V gene, CDR1 is SGHRS and CDR2 is YFSETQ. This CDR3 is CASSSTGVNYGYTF. CDR3 bases: TGCGCCAGCAGCTCGACAGGGGTTAACTATGGCTACACCTTC.

This chain connects TRBV18 to TRBJ1-4, with D possibly being TRBD1 (5 bases). With 2 bases removed from V and 8 bases from J, the gap between germline ends came to 15 bases. CDR1 is KGHSH, CDR2 LQKENI, per germline. The CDR3 length is 15 residues. CDR3 region: CASSPNRGDLEKLFF. CDR3 sequence (DNA): TGTGCCAGCTCACCAAACCGGGGCGATCTGGAAAAACTGTTTTTT.

In its sample, this clone was seen a few times. V is TRBV30 and J is TRBJ1-6; unclear D gene. Germline loops: CDR1 GTSNPN, CDR2 SVGIG (reference sequence). V was trimmed by 4 bases and J by 0 bases, leaving 7 bases between them. The CDR3 is 14 amino acids. CDR3 nucleotides: TGTGCCTGGACAGCGAGCTCCTATAATTCACCCCTCCACTTT. This translates into CAWTASSYNSPLHF.

J is TRBJ2-1 and V is TRBV5-4, with TRBD1 identical over 9 bases. Germline CDR1 reads SGHNT; CDR2 reads YYREEE (reference sequence). This CDR3 is built from 17 residues. V lost 4 bases to trimming and J lost 3 bases; unmatched junction nucleotides: 11. CDR3 nucleotides: TGTGCCAGCAGCCCCACTGCCGGGACAGGGCACTACAATGAGCAGTTCTTC. Its protein is CASSPTAGTGHYNEQFF.

The rearrangement joins TRBV5-6 to TRBJ2-7; D is possibly TRBD1 or TRBD2 (5 bases each). Trimming took 6 bases from V and 0 from J, leaving 16 bases between them. CDR3 length: 15 amino acids. Germline CDR1 and CDR2: SGHDT and YYEEEE. Here the CDR3 DNA reads TGTGCCAGCACACCCTGGGACCGCAGCTCCTACGAGCAGTACTTC. It specifies CASTPWDRSSYEQYF.

The J gene is TRBJ2-4, the V gene TRBV28; D may be TRBD1 or TRBD2 (5 bases each). CDR1 is MDHEN, CDR2 SYDVKM, per germline. CDR3 length: 13 residues. Trimming shortened V by 11 bases and J by 2 bases, and 13 bases separated the two germline ends. The CDR3, as DNA: TGTGCCGCAGGGACGGCGTCCAAAAACATTCAGTACTTC. Translation: CAAGTASKNIQYF. Full variable domain (remainder filled in from reference TRBV28 and TRBJ2-4): DVKVTQSSRYLVKRTGEKVFLECVQDMDHENMFWYRQDPGLGLRLIYFSYDVKMKEKGDIPEGYSVSREKKERFSLILESASTNQTSMYLCAAGTASKNIQYFGAGTRLSVL.

This clone was found once. This chain connects TRBV5-6 to TRBJ1-2; D is perhaps TRBD1 (6 bases). Trimming took off 3 bases at V and 6 bases at J, with 15 bases between the two ends. CDR3 size: 14 residues. Looked up from germline, CDR1 is SGHDT and CDR2 is YYEEEE. Here the CDR3 DNA reads TGTGCCAGCAGCTGGGACCCGAGGGGGGATGGCTACACCTTC. It encodes CASSWDPRGDGYTF.

The V call is TRBV30, the J call TRBJ1-6, with D tentatively TRBD1 (5 bases). The germline CDR1 and CDR2 sequences are GTSNPN and SVGIG (reference sequence). Trimming removed 1 base at V and 10 bases at J, with 14 bases between. The CDR3 loop spans 14 amino acids. The CDR3 nucleotides read TGTGCCTGGAGTGCCCGGGGTAAGGGGTCACCCCTCCACTTT. It specifies CAWSARGKGSPLHF.

This chain links TRBV23-1 with TRBJ2-7, with 7 bases identical to TRBD1. TRBV23-1 is marked as an open reading frame, function uncertain. V shed 3 bases, J shed 0 bases, and the junction held 8 bases outside the gene matches. The CDR3 has 16 residues. The CDR3 nucleotides read TGCGCCAGCAGTCATATCGTGACAGGGAGCTCCTACGAGCAGTACTTC. Amino acid sequence: CASSHIVTGSSYEQYF.